This TCR beta chain was identified during a study of blood T cell repertoires in COVID-19. Across the study: Specimens from acute and convalescent COVID-19 originated in the United States, Italy and Spain. Sources were T cells, B-cell-depleted T cells, or PBMCs; the material itself was cDNA or gDNA.

CDR1 is MNHEY and CDR2 is SVGEGT in the germline V gene. This CDR3 is built from 17 residues. V was pared by 2 bases and J by 1 base, with 16 bases between. This clone was seen once. Original analysis: Amplifying reference gene primers gave estimates of nucleated cell counts. TCRdb keeps only in-frame clones here, not all; method: immunoSEQ multiplex PCR. Clonal size and the V and J genes are those of that table, whereas D and trimming came from the DNA. Here the sample spans approximately 210,000 clones, over 75% being singletons. The source of this sequence is a middle-aged woman with acute or convalescent COVID-19. The genes are TRBV6-2 or TRBV6-3 and TRBJ2-3; D is perhaps TRBD1 (5 bases). Sample: peripheral blood. DNA for the CDR3: TGTGCCAGCAGTTACACGCCCCGACAGTCGGGCACAGATACGCAGTATTTT. Protein: CASSYTPRQSGTDTQYF.